This T cell receptor beta chain was identified in a study of Ad26.COV2.S vaccination and SARS-CoV-2 variants. Across the whole study: Intramuscular Ad26.COV2.S at 5x10^10 or 1x10^11 viral particles.

The V end was cut by 5 bases, the J end by 7 bases, with 9 bases between. Germline V gene sequence: CDR1 SNHLY, CDR2 FYNNEI. The CDR3 extends over 12 amino acids. This clone has only a few counts. What it recognizes is unknown. Repertoires were generated with immunoSEQ multiplex PCR, while TCRdb's copy carries only in-frame clones and drops some. This table holds about half a million clones, 80% to 90% found once. Whole-study findings and limits: Placebo recipients had lower spike-specific TCR breadth than vaccine recipients.

This sample's treatment: around 19 received Ad26.COV2.S at low or high dose, single or two shots; five or six received placebo; per-sample allocation not given. The study sampled participants on day 63 after the first vaccine or placebo injection. Within Boston, the person who donated was an adult of 18-55 years. This vaccine is an Ad26 vector that expresses the Wuhan-strain SARS-CoV-2 spike. The chain combines TRBV2 with TRBJ1-5; D gene unclear. The sequencing here drew on peripheral blood, taken in a trial of Ad26.COV2.S vaccine versus placebo. This receptor was identified in a person aged 18 to 59 who received the Ad26.COV2.S COVID-19 vaccine or a placebo. The CDR3: CASSLGAQPQHF. CDR3 DNA sequence: TGTGCCAGCAGTCTAGGCGCGCAGCCCCAGCATTTT.